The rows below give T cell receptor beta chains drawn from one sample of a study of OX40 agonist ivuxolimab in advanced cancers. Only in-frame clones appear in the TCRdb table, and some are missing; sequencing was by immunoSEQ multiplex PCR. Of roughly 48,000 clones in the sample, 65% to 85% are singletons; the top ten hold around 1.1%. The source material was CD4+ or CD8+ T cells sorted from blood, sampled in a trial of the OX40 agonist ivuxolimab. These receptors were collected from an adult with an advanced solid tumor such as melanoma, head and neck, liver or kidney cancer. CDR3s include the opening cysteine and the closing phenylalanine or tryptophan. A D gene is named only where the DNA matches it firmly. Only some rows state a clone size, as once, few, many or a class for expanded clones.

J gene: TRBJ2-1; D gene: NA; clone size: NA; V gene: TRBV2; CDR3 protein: CASSGRSEFF; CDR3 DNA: TGTGCCAGTTCCGGGCGCTCGGAGTTCTTC
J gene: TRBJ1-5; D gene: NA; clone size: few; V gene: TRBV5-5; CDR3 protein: CASSYSDSANQPQHF; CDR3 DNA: TGTGCCAGCAGCTACTCGGACAGCGCCAATCAGCCCCAGCATTTT
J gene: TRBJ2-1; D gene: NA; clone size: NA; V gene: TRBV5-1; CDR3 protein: CASSPGDIYNEQFF; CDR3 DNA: TGCGCCAGCAGTCCCGGGGACATCTACAATGAGCAGTTCTTC
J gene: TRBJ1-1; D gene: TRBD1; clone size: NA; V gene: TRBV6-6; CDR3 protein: CASSYDRDTEAFF; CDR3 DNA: TGTGCCAGCAGTTATGACAGGGACACTGAAGCTTTCTTT
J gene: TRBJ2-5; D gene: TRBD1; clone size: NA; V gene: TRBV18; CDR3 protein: CASSPFKGAGETQYF; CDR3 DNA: TGTGCCAGCTCACCATTTAAGGGGGCTGGAGAGACCCAGTACTTC
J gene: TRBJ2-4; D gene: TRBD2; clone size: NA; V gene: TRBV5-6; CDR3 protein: CASSLTSGLVLAKNIQYF; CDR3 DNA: TGTGCCAGCAGCTTGACTAGCGGGTTGGTCCTAGCCAAAAACATTCAGTACTTC
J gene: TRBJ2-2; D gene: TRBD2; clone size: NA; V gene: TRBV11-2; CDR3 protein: CASSLVVTSGPGELFF; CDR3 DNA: TGTGCCAGCAGCTTAGTGGTGACTAGCGGGCCCGGGGAGCTGTTTTTT
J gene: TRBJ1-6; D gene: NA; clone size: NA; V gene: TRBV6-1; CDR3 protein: CASSGDRTASSYNSPLHF; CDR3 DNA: TGTGCCAGCAGTGGAGACCGGACGGCGAGCTCCTATAATTCACCCCTCCACTTT
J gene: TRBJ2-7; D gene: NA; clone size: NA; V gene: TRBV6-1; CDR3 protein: CASSSKGPTGDEQYF; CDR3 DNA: TGTGCCAGCAGTTCTAAAGGACCGACTGGCGACGAGCAGTACTTC
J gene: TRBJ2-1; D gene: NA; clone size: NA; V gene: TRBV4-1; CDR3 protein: CASSQVEYNEQFF; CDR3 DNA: TGCGCCAGCAGCCAAGTCGAGTACAATGAGCAGTTCTTC
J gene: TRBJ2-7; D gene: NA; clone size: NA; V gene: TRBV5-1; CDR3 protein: CASSPRGVGIYEQYF; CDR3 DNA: TGCGCCAGCAGCCCGCGAGGGGTGGGGATCTACGAGCAGTACTTC
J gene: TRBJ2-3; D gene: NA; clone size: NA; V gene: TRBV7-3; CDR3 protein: CASSLGAATDTQYF; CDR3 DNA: TGTGCCAGCAGCTTGGGGGCGGCGACAGATACGCAGTATTTT
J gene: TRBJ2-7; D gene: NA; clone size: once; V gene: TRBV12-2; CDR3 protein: CASRPNKRVYEQYF; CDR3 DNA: TGTGCAAGTCGCCCTAACAAGAGGGTCTACGAGCAGTACTTC
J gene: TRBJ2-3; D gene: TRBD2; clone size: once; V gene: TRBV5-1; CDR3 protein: CASSSGSGLAGVHTQYF; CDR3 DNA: TGCGCCAGCAGCTCCGGCTCTGGGCTAGCGGGAGTTCATACGCAGTATTTT
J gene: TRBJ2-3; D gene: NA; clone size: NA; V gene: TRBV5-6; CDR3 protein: CASSTRDPSTDTQYF; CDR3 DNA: TGTGCCAGCAGCACTCGGGATCCAAGCACAGATACGCAGTATTTT
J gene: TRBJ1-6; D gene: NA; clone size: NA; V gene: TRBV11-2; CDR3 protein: CASGGPNNSPLHF; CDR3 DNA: TGTGCCAGCGGGGGGCCCAATAATTCACCCCTCCACTTT
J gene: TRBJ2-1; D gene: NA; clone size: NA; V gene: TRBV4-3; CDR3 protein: CASSQGLAVSEQFF; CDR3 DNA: TGCGCCAGCAGCCAAGGGCTGGCAGTCAGTGAGCAGTTCTTC
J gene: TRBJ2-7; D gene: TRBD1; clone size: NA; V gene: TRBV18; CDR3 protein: CASSPPGTGGEQYF; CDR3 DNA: TGTGCCAGCTCACCACCCGGGACAGGTGGCGAGCAGTACTTC
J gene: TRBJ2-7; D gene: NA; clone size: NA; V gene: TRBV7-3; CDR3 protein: CASSPGDRVSYEQYF; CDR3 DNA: TGTGCCAGCAGCCCGGGAGACAGGGTCTCCTACGAGCAGTACTTC
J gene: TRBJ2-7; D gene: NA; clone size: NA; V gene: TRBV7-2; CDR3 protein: CASSLVYEQYF; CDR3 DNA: TGTGCCAGCAGCTTAGTATACGAGCAGTACTTC
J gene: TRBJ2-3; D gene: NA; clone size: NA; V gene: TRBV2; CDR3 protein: CASSKDGRTDTQYF; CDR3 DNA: TGTGCCAGCTCCAAGGACGGACGCACAGATACGCAGTATTTT
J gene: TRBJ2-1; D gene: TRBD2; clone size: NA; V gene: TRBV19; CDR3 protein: CASSDTSANNEQFF; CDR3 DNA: TGTGCCAGTAGTGATACTAGCGCTAACAATGAGCAGTTCTTC
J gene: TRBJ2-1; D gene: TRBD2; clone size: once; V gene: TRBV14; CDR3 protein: CASSPIAGGDYNEQFF; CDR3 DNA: TGTGCCAGCAGCCCTATAGCGGGGGGCGACTACAATGAGCAGTTCTTC
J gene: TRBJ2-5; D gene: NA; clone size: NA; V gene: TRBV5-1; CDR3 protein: CASSLGSQGETQYF; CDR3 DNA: TGCGCCAGCAGCTTGGGGTCCCAGGGTGAGACCCAGTACTTC
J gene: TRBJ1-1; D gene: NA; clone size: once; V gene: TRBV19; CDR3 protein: CASSIRREVAEAFF; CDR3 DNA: TGTGCCAGTAGTATCCGACGGGAGGTCGCTGAAGCTTTCTTT
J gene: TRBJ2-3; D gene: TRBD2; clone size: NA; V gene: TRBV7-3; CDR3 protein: CASSLDSAGGTDTQYF; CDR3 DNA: TGTGCCAGCAGCTTAGATTCAGCGGGGGGCACAGATACGCAGTATTTT
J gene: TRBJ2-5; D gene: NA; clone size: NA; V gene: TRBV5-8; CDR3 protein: CASSLLAGGETQYF; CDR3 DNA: TGTGCCAGCAGCTTGCTGGCAGGAGGGGAGACCCAGTACTTC
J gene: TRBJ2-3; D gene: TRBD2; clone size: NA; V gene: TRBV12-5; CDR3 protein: CASGSSGSITDTQYF; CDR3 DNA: TGTGCTAGTGGTTCTAGCGGGAGCATCACAGATACGCAGTATTTT
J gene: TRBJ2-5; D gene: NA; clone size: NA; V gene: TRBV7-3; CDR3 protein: CASSLTGGHETQYF; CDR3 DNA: TGTGCCAGCAGCTTAACTGGGGGGCATGAGACCCAGTACTTC
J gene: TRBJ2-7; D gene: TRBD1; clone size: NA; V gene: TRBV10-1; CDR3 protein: CASSDRQGAREQYF; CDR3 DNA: TGCGCCAGCAGTGATCGGCAGGGGGCGAGGGAGCAGTACTTC
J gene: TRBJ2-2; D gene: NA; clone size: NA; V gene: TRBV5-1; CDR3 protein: CASSLNLPNTGELFF; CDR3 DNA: TGCGCCAGCAGCTTGAACCTTCCCAACACCGGGGAGCTGTTTTTT
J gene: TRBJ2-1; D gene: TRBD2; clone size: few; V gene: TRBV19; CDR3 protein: CASSIRLAGGPTARGSYNEQFF; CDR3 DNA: TGTGCCAGTAGTATCAGACTAGCGGGAGGGCCAACTGCCAGAGGGTCCTACAATGAGCAGTTCTTC
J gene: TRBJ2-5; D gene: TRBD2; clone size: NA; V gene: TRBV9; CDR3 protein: CASSVEAGGQETQYF; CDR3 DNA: TGTGCCAGCAGCGTAGAGGCGGGGGGCCAAGAGACCCAGTACTTC
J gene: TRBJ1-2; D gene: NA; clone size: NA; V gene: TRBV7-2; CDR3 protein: CASSSLSVGYGYTF; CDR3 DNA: TGTGCCAGCAGCTCATTATCTGTGGGCTATGGCTACACCTTC
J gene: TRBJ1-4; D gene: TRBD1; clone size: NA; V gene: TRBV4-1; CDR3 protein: CASSLEGSGTGALEGEKLFF; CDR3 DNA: TGCGCCAGCAGCCTAGAGGGTTCCGGGACAGGGGCTTTGGAGGGGGAAAAACTGTTTTTT
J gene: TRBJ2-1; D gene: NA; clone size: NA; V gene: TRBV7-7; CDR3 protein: CASSLAWESYNEQFF; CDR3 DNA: TGTGCTAGCAGCTTAGCCTGGGAGTCCTACAATGAGCAGTTCTTC
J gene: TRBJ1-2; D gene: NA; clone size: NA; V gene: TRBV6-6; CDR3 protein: CASTPDSFYGYTF; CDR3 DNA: TGTGCCAGCACCCCGGACAGTTTCTATGGCTACACCTTC
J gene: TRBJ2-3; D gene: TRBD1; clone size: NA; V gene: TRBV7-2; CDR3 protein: CASSLGQGGDTDTQYF; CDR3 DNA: TGTGCCAGCAGCCTAGGACAGGGGGGCGACACAGATACGCAGTATTTT
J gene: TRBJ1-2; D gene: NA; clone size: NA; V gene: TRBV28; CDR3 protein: CASSTVGNRANYGYTF; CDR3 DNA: TGTGCCAGCAGTACCGTTGGGAACCGAGCTAACTATGGCTACACCTTC
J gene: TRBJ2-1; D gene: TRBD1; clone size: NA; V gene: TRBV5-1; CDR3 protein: CASSRPGQRNNEQFF; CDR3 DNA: TGCGCCAGCAGCCGACCGGGACAGCGGAACAATGAGCAGTTCTTC
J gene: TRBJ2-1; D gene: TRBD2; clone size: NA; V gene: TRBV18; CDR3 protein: CASSTGTSYGEQFF; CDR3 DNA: TGTGCCAGCTCCACCGGGACTAGCTATGGTGAGCAGTTCTTC